A single T cell receptor (beta chain) is shown here with its context. Germline V gene sequence: CDR1 ENHRY, CDR2 SYGVKD. Trimming cost V 3 bases and J 8 bases, with 11 bases left between them. The CDR3 consists of 13 residues. The sample belongs to a study of blood T cells in healthy people across ages. Together with a sample-barcoded 5' primer, a J-beta primer mix was included in a second PCR lasting about 7 to 11 cycles. TCRdb ran MiXCR on the 5' RACE reads and lists one entry per CDR3 protein. The sample shows some 890,000 distinct CDR3 sequences, 25% to 35% of them seen only once. These data also formed part of another study, on T cells of mothers and their children.

The rearrangement links TRBV10-3 to TRBJ2-1; unclear D gene. Sequencing was done on a sample of blood. This receptor was taken from a woman aged 40 to 50 in good health. The CDR3 spells CAISEPSPHEQFF. The CDR3 DNA is TGTGCCATCAGTGAACCAAGTCCCCATGAGCAGTTCTTC.